The 2 T cell receptor beta chains below all came from one sample that was sequenced in a study of tumor and adjacent non-tumor tissue in lung cancer. Three rounds of nested PCR, following a modified ARM-PCR protocol, produced the TCRbeta library. TCRdb analysed the multiplex PCR reads with MiXCR anew, one entry per CDR3 protein. The table shows 100,000 or so distinct CDR3 sequences, with 60% to 80% occurring only once. This sample's RNA came from whole unsorted tissue. The normal lung tissue was taken more than 3 cm from the tumor edge. The sample was distant non-tumor lung tissue. Every receptor here comes from a man in his thirties or forties with non-small cell lung cancer.

A note on this clonotype: A much more abundant neighbour one base away suggests this may be a read error. The chain joins TRBV20-1 to TRBJ2-1; TRBD2 agrees at 7 bases. This CDR3 has 15 amino acids. The V and J ends lost 6 bases and 2 bases, in that order; junction bases with no gene match: 10. CDR1 is DFQATT and CDR2 is SNEGSKA in the germline V gene (reference sequence). Here the CDR3 DNA reads TGCAGTGCGCGGACTAGAGGGAGAGCCTACAATGAGCAGTTCTTC. Translated: CSARTRGRAYNEQFF.

In regard to this clonotype: This may come from a read error, since a much larger clone is one base off. It is likely a read error, because the conserved phenylalanine at the end of the CDR3 is missing. The chain couples TRBV6-5 to TRBJ2-1; unclear D gene. This CDR3 contains 14 residues. Trimming shortened V by 6 bases and J by 4 bases, and 13 bases separated the two germline ends. CDR1 and CDR2 from the germline V gene are MNHEY and SVGAGI. The CDR3 sequence is CASSTRRPYNEQFL. CDR3 in DNA: TGTGCCAGCAGCACGCGGCGGCCGTACAATGAGCAGTTCCTC.